A selection of T cell receptor beta chains follows, all from one sample in a study of blood T cell repertoires in COVID-19. This table comes from immunoSEQ multiplex PCR, and its TCRdb copy is limited to in-frame clones, with some not included. The sample includes about 110,000 clones, approximately 90% of them seen just once. Sequenced sample: peripheral blood. These TCRs come from a woman aged 45 to 65 with acute or convalescent COVID-19. Each CDR3 is given with its conserved first and last residue. Each record gives: J gene, D gene, V gene, CDR3 DNA, CDR3 protein. A D gene is named only where the DNA matches it firmly.

j_call: TRBJ2-1; d_call: TRBD2; v_call: TRBV9; cdr3_nt: TGTGCCAGCAGCGTAGGGCTAGCGGGCTACAATGAGCAGTTCTTC; cdr3_aa: CASSVGLAGYNEQFF
j_call: TRBJ1-1; d_call: .; v_call: TRBV25-1; cdr3_nt: TGTGCCACCACGGACTGGACTGAAGCTTTCTTT; cdr3_aa: CATTDWTEAFF
j_call: TRBJ1-6; d_call: TRBD1; v_call: TRBV7-9; cdr3_nt: TGTGCCAGCAGCGCGGACAGGGGGTCCGGGGCACCCCTCCACTTT; cdr3_aa: CASSADRGSGAPLHF
j_call: TRBJ2-2; d_call: .; v_call: TRBV3-1/TRBV3-2; cdr3_nt: TGTGCCAGCAGCCAGGAGTTCGGCGGGGGCAATAAAAACACCGGGGAGCTGTTTTTT; cdr3_aa: CASSQEFGGGNKNTGELFF
j_call: TRBJ2-2; d_call: .; v_call: TRBV6-5; cdr3_nt: TGTGCCAGCACATCAGGCACACACACCGGGGAGCTGTTTTTT; cdr3_aa: CASTSGTHTGELFF
j_call: TRBJ2-2; d_call: TRBD1; v_call: TRBV2; cdr3_nt: TGTGCCAGCATTCCGGACAGGGTGGGCACCGGGGAGCTGTTTTTT; cdr3_aa: CASIPDRVGTGELFF
j_call: TRBJ2-2; d_call: .; v_call: TRBV6-4; cdr3_nt: TGTGCCAGCAGTGAGAGCGTGAGCACCGGGGAGCTGTTTTTT; cdr3_aa: CASSESVSTGELFF
j_call: TRBJ2-2; d_call: .; v_call: TRBV24-1; cdr3_nt: TGTGCCACCAGTGATGCCCTACAGAGCACCGGGGAGCTGTTTTTT; cdr3_aa: CATSDALQSTGELFF
j_call: TRBJ1-5; d_call: .; v_call: TRBV10-2; cdr3_nt: TGCGCCAGCAGTGCGGGAAATCAGCCCCAGCATTTT; cdr3_aa: CASSAGNQPQHF
j_call: TRBJ2-1; d_call: TRBD2; v_call: TRBV28; cdr3_nt: TGTGCCAGCAGGGTAGCGGGAGTCTACAATGAGCAGTTCTTC; cdr3_aa: CASRVAGVYNEQFF
j_call: TRBJ2-3; d_call: TRBD2; v_call: TRBV7-2; cdr3_nt: TGTGCCAGCAGCCAGACTAGCGGGAGTGCAGATACGCAGTATTTT; cdr3_aa: CASSQTSGSADTQYF
j_call: TRBJ1-1; d_call: TRBD1; v_call: TRBV11-3; cdr3_nt: TGTGCCAGCACCTGGGACAGTGAAGCTTTCTTT; cdr3_aa: CASTWDSEAFF
j_call: TRBJ2-1; d_call: TRBD2; v_call: TRBV11-3; cdr3_nt: TGTGCCAGCAGCGCCGGACTAGCTGGCGGGGAGCAGTTCTTC; cdr3_aa: CASSAGLAGGEQFF
j_call: TRBJ2-1; d_call: TRBD1; v_call: TRBV6-5; cdr3_nt: TGTGCCAGCAGTTACGAAACCACGACAGGGAGTGAGCAGTTCTTC; cdr3_aa: CASSYETTTGSEQFF
j_call: TRBJ1-3; d_call: .; v_call: TRBV30; cdr3_nt: TGTGCCTGGGGGGGGGCAGCCTCTGGAAACACCATATATTTT; cdr3_aa: CAWGGAASGNTIYF